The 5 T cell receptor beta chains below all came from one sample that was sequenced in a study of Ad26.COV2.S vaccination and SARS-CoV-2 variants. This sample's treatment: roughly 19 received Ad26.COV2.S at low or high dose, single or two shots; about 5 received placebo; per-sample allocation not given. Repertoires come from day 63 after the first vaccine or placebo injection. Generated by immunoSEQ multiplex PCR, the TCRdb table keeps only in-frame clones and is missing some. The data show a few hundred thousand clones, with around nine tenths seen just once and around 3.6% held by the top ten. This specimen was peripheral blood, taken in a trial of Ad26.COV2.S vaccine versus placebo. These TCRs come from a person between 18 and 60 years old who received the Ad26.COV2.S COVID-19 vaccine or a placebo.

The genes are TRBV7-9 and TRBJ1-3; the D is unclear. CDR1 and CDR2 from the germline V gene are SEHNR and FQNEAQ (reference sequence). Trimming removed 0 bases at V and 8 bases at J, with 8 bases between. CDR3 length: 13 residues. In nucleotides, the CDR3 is TGTGCCAGCAGCTTAGCTGGACGTTACACCATATATTTT. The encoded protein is CASSLAGRYTIYF.

CDR3 sequence: CASSLQRGGARTDTQYF. CDR3 bases: TGTGCCAGCAGCTTACAGCGGGGGGGCGCGAGGACAGATACGCAGTATTTT. This rearrangement joins TRBV7-2 to TRBJ2-3, with TRBD2 matching 10 bases. Per germline, CDR1 SGHTA and CDR2 FQGNSA. This CDR3 has 17 residues. With 2 bases clipped from V and 3 bases from J, the junction kept 8 bases outside the gene matches.

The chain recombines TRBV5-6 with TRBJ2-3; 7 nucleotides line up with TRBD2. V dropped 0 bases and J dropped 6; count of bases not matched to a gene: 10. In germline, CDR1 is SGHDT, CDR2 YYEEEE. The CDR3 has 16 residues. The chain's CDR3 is CASSLDTWGGGDTQYF. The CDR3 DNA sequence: TGTGCCAGCAGCTTGGATACATGGGGGGGAGGCGATACGCAGTATTTT.

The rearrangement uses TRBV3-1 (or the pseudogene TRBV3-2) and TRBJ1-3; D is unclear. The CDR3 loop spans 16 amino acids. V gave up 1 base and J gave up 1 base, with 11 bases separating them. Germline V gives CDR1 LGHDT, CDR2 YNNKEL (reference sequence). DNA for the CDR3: TGTGCCAGCAGCCAAGGATCCGATTTTTCTGGAAACACCATATATTTT. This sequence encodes CASSQGSDFSGNTIYF.

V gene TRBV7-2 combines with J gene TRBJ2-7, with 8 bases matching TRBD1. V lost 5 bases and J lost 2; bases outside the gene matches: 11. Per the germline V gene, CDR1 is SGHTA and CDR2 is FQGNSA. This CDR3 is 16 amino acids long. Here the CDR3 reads CASSPRGGQGAYEQYF. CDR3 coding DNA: TGTGCCAGCAGCCCCCGCGGCGGACAGGGAGCCTACGAGCAGTACTTC. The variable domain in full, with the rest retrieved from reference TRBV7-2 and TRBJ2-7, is GAGVSQSPSNKVTEKGKDVELRCDPISGHTALYWYRQSLGQGLEFLIYFQGNSAPDKSGLPSDRFSAERTGGSVSTLTIQRTQQEDSAVYLCASSPRGGQGAYEQYFGPGTRLTVT.